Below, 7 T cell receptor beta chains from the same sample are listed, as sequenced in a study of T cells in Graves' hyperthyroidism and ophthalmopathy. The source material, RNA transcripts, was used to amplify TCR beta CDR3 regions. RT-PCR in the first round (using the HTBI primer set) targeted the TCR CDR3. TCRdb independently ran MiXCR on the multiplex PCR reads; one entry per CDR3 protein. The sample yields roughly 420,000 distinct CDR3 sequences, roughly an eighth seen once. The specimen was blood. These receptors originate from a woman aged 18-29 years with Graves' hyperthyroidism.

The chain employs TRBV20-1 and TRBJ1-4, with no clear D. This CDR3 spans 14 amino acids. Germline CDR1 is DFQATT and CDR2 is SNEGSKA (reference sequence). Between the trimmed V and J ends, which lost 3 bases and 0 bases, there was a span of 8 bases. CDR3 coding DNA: TGCAGTGCTAGGGAGAGTGCAACTAATGAAAAACTGTTTTTT. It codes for CSARESATNEKLFF.

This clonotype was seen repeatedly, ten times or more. Here the CDR3 DNA reads TGTGCCAGCAGTGTGTTACAGGCGGGTTCCTACGAGCAGTACTTC. Its translation is CASSVLQAGSYEQYF. The rearrangement joins TRBV6-1 to TRBJ2-7; D is perhaps TRBD1 or TRBD2 (5 bases each). V lost 4 bases and J lost 1, with 14 bases in between. This CDR3 is 15 amino acids long. Germline CDR1 is MNHNS and CDR2 is SASEGT.

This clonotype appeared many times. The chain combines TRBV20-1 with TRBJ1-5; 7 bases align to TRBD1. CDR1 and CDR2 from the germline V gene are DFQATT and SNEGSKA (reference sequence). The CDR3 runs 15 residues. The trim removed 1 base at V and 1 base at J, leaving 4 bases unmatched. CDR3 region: CSARVRQGSNQPQHF. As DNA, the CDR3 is TGCAGTGCTAGAGTGAGACAGGGCAGCAATCAGCCCCAGCATTTT.

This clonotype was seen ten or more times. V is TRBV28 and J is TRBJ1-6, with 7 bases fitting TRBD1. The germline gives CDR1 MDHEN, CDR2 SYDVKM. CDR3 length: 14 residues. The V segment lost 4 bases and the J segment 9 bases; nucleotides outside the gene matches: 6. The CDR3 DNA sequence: TGTGCCAGCAGTTACAGGGGTGGGAGTTCACCCCTCCACTTT. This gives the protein CASSYRGGSSPLHF.

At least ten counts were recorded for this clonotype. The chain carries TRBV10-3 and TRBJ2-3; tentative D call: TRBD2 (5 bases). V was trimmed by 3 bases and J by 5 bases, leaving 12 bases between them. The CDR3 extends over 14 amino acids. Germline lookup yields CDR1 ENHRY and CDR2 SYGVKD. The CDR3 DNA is TGTGCCATCAGTGATGTGGGAGTTAGAGATACGCAGTATTTT. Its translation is CAISDVGVRDTQYF.

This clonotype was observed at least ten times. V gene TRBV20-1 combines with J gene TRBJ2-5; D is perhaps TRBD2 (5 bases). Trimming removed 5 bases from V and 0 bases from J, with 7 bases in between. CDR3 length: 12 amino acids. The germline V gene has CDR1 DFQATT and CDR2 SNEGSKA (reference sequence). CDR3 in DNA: TGCAGTGCTGGACTGGACCAAGAGACCCAGTACTTC. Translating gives CSAGLDQETQYF.

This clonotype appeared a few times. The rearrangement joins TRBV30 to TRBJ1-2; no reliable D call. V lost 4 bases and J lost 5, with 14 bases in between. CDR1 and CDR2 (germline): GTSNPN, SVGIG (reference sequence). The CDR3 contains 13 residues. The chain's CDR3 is CAWNKGPMYGYTF. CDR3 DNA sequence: TGTGCCTGGAATAAAGGGCCGATGTATGGCTACACCTTC.